A single sample is the source of the 27 T cell receptor beta chains below, sequenced in a study of cytomegalovirus exposure and HLA in healthy donors. 13 Jbeta primers and 60 Vbeta primers were used for the PCR. TCRdb keeps only in-frame clones here, not all; method: immunoSEQ multiplex PCR. Here the sample spans fewer than 150,000 clones, over 75% being singletons. Specimen: PBMCs. These receptors were taken from a man aged 50 to 60 in good health and CMV-seronegative.

The chain has TRBV10-3 and TRBJ1-1; D unresolved. Germline loops: CDR1 ENHRY, CDR2 SYGVKD. This CDR3 spans 13 amino acids. Trimming shortened V by 2 bases and J by 1 base, and 5 bases separated the two germline ends. CDR3: CAISERENTEAFF. In DNA form, the CDR3 reads TGTGCCATCAGTGAGCGGGAGAACACTGAAGCTTTCTTT.

The chain employs TRBV7-2 and TRBJ2-7; TRBD2 matches 16 bases. There are 18 residues in the CDR3. Per the germline V gene, CDR1 is SGHTA and CDR2 is FQGNSA. Losses at the gene ends were 1 base for V and 1 base for J; bases not matched to a gene: 4. CDR3 coding DNA: TGTGCCAGCAGCTTAGTGCCGGGACTAGCGGGAGGGTCCTACGAGCAGTACTTC. Translating gives CASSLVPGLAGGSYEQYF.

This chain uses TRBV5-1 with TRBJ2-3, with 13 bases that match TRBD2. The CDR3 totals 16 residues. J lost 2 bases, V lost 4 bases, and 4 bases had no gene match. CDR1 is SGHRS and CDR2 is YFSETQ in the germline V gene. CDR3 region: CASSKGLAGPTDTQYF. CDR3 in DNA: TGCGCCAGCAGCAAGGGACTAGCGGGACCCACAGATACGCAGTATTTT.

This clone was observed a handful of times. V gene TRBV6-5 combines with J gene TRBJ2-2; D perhaps matches TRBD1 (5 bases). The CDR3 loop spans 14 amino acids. CDR1 is MNHEY, CDR2 SVGAGI, per germline. Trimming shortened V by 6 bases and J by 0 bases, and 8 bases separated the two germline ends. The chain's CDR3 is CASRPTANTGELFF. In DNA, the CDR3 is TGTGCCAGCAGACCGACAGCGAACACCGGGGAGCTGTTTTTT.

The J gene is TRBJ1-5, the V gene TRBV28; TRBD1 aligns across 9 bases. Germline V CDR1 and CDR2: MDHEN, SYDVKM. Unmatched junction bases numbered 9, after V lost 7 bases and J lost 2 bases. This CDR3 contains 16 residues. Written as DNA, the CDR3 is TGTGCCAGCAAAACAGGGGGCGGAGTAGGCAATCAGCCCCAGCATTTT. Encoded protein: CASKTGGGVGNQPQHF.

J is TRBJ1-1 and V is TRBV2, with D hard to call. Germline lookup yields CDR1 SNHLY and CDR2 FYNNEI. CDR3 length equals 13 residues. V lost 4 bases and J 1 base, leaving 7 bases between the germline ends. CDR3 sequence reads: CASSAAGNTEAFF. The CDR3 coding sequence is TGTGCCAGCAGTGCCGCCGGGAACACTGAAGCTTTCTTT.

The rearrangement links TRBV28 to TRBJ2-5, with 8 bases that match TRBD1. The CDR3 contains 14 residues. The V gene end was trimmed by 4 bases and the J gene end by 9 bases; junction bases not matched to a gene: 10. CDR1 is MDHEN and CDR2 is SYDVKM in the germline V gene. The CDR3 DNA reads TGTGCCAGCAGTTCCTCGGACAGGGAAGGCCCCCAGTACTTC. This gives the protein CASSSSDREGPQYF.

This clone showed up just a few times. No DNA is shown, since the ends of the CDR3 on it are uncertain; the CDR3 is the one TCRdb lists. The chain uses TRBV5-8 and TRBJ2-1; the table's D call, TRBD2, was not checked against the DNA. The germline V gene has CDR1 SGHTS and CDR2 YDEGEE. From its first to its last residue, the CDR3 has 15 amino acids. CDR3 region: CASSPPRWASGSRFF.

The chain employs TRBV28 and TRBJ2-2; 9 bases align to TRBD1. The CDR3 extends over 16 amino acids. Germline V gives CDR1 MDHEN, CDR2 SYDVKM. Losses at the gene ends were 6 bases for V and 2 bases for J; bases not matched to a gene: 7. CDR3 nucleotides: TGTGCCAGCAGGGAGGGACAGGGTGTAAACACCGGGGAGCTGTTTTTT. Translated, it gives CASREGQGVNTGELFF.

The chain employs TRBV28 and TRBJ1-2, with 9 bases identical to TRBD1. V gave up 6 bases and J gave up 3 bases; unmatched junction bases: 14. CDR1 is MDHEN, CDR2 SYDVKM, per germline. The CDR3 consists of 17 residues. For the CDR3, the DNA is TGTGCCAGCAGCCCCAGACAGGGGGGAGTTCATGACTATGGCTACACCTTC. Protein sequence: CASSPRQGGVHDYGYTF.

The chain joins TRBV5-4 to TRBJ2-5, with 9 positions matching TRBD1. Germline lookup yields CDR1 SGHNT and CDR2 YYREEE (reference sequence). The V gene end was trimmed by 1 base and the J gene end by 1 base; junction bases not matched to a gene: 2. The CDR3 extends over 15 amino acids. The CDR3 loop reads CASSLKQGAQETQYF. For the CDR3, the DNA is TGTGCCAGCAGCTTGAAACAGGGGGCCCAAGAGACCCAGTACTTC.

A single count supports this clone. The rearrangement links TRBV28 to TRBJ2-7; D is possibly TRBD1 (6 bases). The V gene lost 6 bases and the J gene lost 2 bases, with 17 bases spanning the gap. Per germline, CDR1 MDHEN and CDR2 SYDVKM. The CDR3 length is 15 residues. CDR3 nucleotides: TGTGCCAGCAGGCCGGGGCAGGGGAGTCCCTACGAGCAGTACTTC. Its protein product is CASRPGQGSPYEQYF. Filled out from reference TRBV28 and TRBJ2-7, the complete variable domain reads DVKVTQSSRYLVKRTGEKVFLECVQDMDHENMFWYRQDPGLGLRLIYFSYDVKMKEKGDIPEGYSVSREKKERFSLILESASTNQTSMYLCASRPGQGSPYEQYFGPGTRLTVT.

Remarks on this clone: One end of the junction is discordant with germline, which a read error may explain. This chain links TRBV11-2 with TRBJ2-5; TRBD2 aligns across 7 bases. The V gene's germline CDR1 is SGHAT and CDR2 FQNNGV. There are 12 residues in the CDR3. As DNA, the CDR3 is TGTGCCAGCAGCTTAGTAGGACTAGTAGCGCACTTC. It is translated as CASSLVGLVAHF.

This clone was found a few times. The chain recombines TRBV2 with TRBJ1-1; D is undetermined. CDR1 SNHLY and CDR2 FYNNEI come from the germline V gene. CDR3 length: 14 amino acids. V gave up 4 bases and J gave up 5 bases, with 14 bases separating them. The CDR3 nucleotides read TGTGCCAGCAGTGGCTTTCCGGGAGGAACTGAAGCTTTCTTT. It translates to CASSGFPGGTEAFF. Combining the CDR3 with reference TRBV2 and TRBJ1-1 gives the whole variable domain EPEVTQTPSHQVTQMGQEVILRCVPISNHLYFYWYRQILGQKVEFLVSFYNNEISEKSEIFDDQFSVERPDGSNFTLKIRSTKLEDSAMYFCASSGFPGGTEAFFGQGTRLTVV.

This clone turned up a few times. The chain has TRBV2 and TRBJ2-3, with a weak D call TRBD1 (5 bases). Germline-derived CDR1 and CDR2 are SNHLY and FYNNEI. With 5 bases removed from V and 5 bases from J, the gap between germline ends came to 14 bases. The CDR3 runs to 14 residues. The CDR3 loop reads CASSNKQGRDTQYF. As DNA, the CDR3 is TGTGCCAGCAGTAATAAGCAGGGAAGAGATACGCAGTATTTT.

V usage is TRBV6-4 and J usage is TRBJ1-2; 10 bases are shared with TRBD1. With 4 bases clipped from V and 3 bases from J, the junction kept 5 bases outside the gene matches. This CDR3 has 15 amino acids. Germline CDR1 and CDR2: MRHNA and SNTAGT. CDR3 DNA: TGTGCCAGCAGTGTCCGGACAGGGGGGGACTATGGCTACACCTTC. It encodes CASSVRTGGDYGYTF.

This chain connects TRBV7-2 to TRBJ2-1, with 8 bases identical to TRBD2. The ends lost 3 bases at V and 6 bases at J; junction bases unmatched: 7. Germline CDR1 SGHTA, CDR2 FQGNSA. There are 15 residues in the CDR3. The CDR3 region is CASSLGLGAGNEQFF. The CDR3 DNA follows: TGTGCCAGCAGCTTGGGACTAGGGGCCGGCAATGAGCAGTTCTTC.

V usage is TRBV2 and J usage is TRBJ2-7, with no clear D. CDR1 SNHLY and CDR2 FYNNEI come from the germline V gene. V was clipped by 2 bases and J by 3 bases, with 14 bases between them. The CDR3 is made up of 15 amino acids. CDR3 amino acids: CASSERQRTIYEQYF. CDR3 sequence (DNA): TGTGCCAGCAGTGAAAGGCAGCGTACAATCTACGAGCAGTACTTC.

The rearrangement uses TRBV28 and TRBJ1-5, with unresolved D. This CDR3 contains 16 residues. Looked up from germline, CDR1 is MDHEN and CDR2 is SYDVKM. V shed 7 bases and J shed 2 bases, with 18 bases lying between them. DNA for the CDR3: TGTGCCAGCATCCCATGGTCTAACCGGGGCAATCAGCCCCAGCATTTT. Amino acid sequence: CASIPWSNRGNQPQHF.

The chain employs TRBV28 and TRBJ2-1; D unresolved. V was cut by 3 bases and J by 8 bases, with 5 bases left in between. The germline CDR1 and CDR2 sequences are MDHEN and SYDVKM. CDR3 length: 11 amino acids. CDR3 amino acids: CASSFRYEQFF. CDR3 coding DNA: TGTGCCAGCAGTTTCAGGTATGAGCAGTTCTTC.

This clone appeared a single time. This rearrangement joins TRBV7-2 to TRBJ2-1, with TRBD2 as a possible D gene (6 bases). The CDR3 is 12 amino acids. The V end lost 3 bases, the J end lost 6 bases, and 6 bases lay between the germline ends. Germline V gives CDR1 SGHTA, CDR2 FQGNSA. The CDR3 DNA sequence: TGTGCCAGCAGCTTTAGCGGCAATGAGCAGTTCTTC. It specifies CASSFSGNEQFF.

The V and J genes are TRBV5-1 and TRBJ2-7; 9 bases match TRBD2. V gave up 0 bases and J gave up 4 bases; unmatched junction bases: 5. Per germline, CDR1 SGHRS and CDR2 YFSETQ. The CDR3 loop spans 15 amino acids. As DNA, the CDR3 is TGCGCCAGCAGCTTGGATGGTAGCGGGAGTTACGAGCAGTACTTC. Translating gives CASSLDGSGSYEQYF.

The chain carries TRBV4-3 and TRBJ1-6; a weak D match, TRBD1 (6 bases). The V and J ends lost 0 bases and 8 bases respectively, with 11 bases between them. The germline V gene encodes CDR1 LGHNA and CDR2 YSLEER. The CDR3 totals 15 residues. The DNA for the CDR3 is TGCGCCAGCAGCCAAGATCTACGGACAGATTCACCCCTCCACTTT. It is translated as CASSQDLRTDSPLHF.

The chain recombines TRBV29-1 with TRBJ2-7; D not certain. The germline gives CDR1 SQVTM, CDR2 ANQGSEA. This CDR3 is built from 14 residues. V lost 0 bases and J 1 base, leaving 10 bases between the germline ends. As DNA, the CDR3 is TGCAGCGTTGAAGATCGTGGCAGGTCCTACGAGCAGTACTTC. Its protein is CSVEDRGRSYEQYF.

The rearrangement links TRBV1 to TRBJ2-2; the D call TRBD2 from the table was never checked on the DNA. TRBV1 is an annotated pseudogene. The CDR3 has 15 residues. This CDR3 is CTSTGLAGVTGELFF. The CDR3 region has the DNA TGCACCAGCACGGGACTAGCGGGAGTAACCGGGGAGCTGTTTTTT.

This clone was detected only once. This chain uses TRBV13 with TRBJ2-1; D perhaps matches TRBD2 (6 bases). The CDR3 is 14 residues long. The germline gives CDR1 PRHDT, CDR2 FYEKMQ (reference sequence). V was shortened by 5 bases and J by 8 bases, with 16 bases between the two germline ends. This CDR3 is CASSLGGPLDEQFF. CDR3 nucleotides: TGTGCCAGCAGCCTCGGAGGGCCTCTGGATGAGCAGTTCTTC.

The chain employs TRBV18 and TRBJ1-4; D is undetermined. The V end was cut by 3 bases, the J end by 5 bases, with 7 bases between. This CDR3 is 13 amino acids long. Per the germline V gene, CDR1 is KGHSH and CDR2 is LQKENI. CDR3 nucleotides: TGTGCCAGCTCACCCGGGGAGAATGAAAAACTGTTTTTT. Protein product: CASSPGENEKLFF.